This is a list of T cell receptor beta chains from one sample in a study of T cell responses to AZD1222 COVID-19 vaccine. Only in-frame clones appear in the TCRdb table, and some are missing; sequencing was by immunoSEQ multiplex PCR. This table holds some 97,000 clones, 85% to 90% found once. The sequencing used peripheral blood, collected on day 0 of AZD1222 vaccination. The receptors were sampled from an adult in good health. CDR3s include the opening cysteine and the closing phenylalanine or tryptophan. The D gene is left open where the match is weak. Clone size is given for some rows only: seen once, a few or many times, or a class if the clone is expanded.

j_call: TRBJ1-6; v_call: TRBV11-2; d_call: .; clone_size: .; cdr3_aa: CASSLDWYSSYNSPLHF; cdr3_nt: TGTGCCAGCAGCTTAGATTGGTACAGCTCCTATAATTCACCCCTCCACTTT
j_call: TRBJ1-1; v_call: TRBV11-2; d_call: .; clone_size: .; cdr3_aa: CASSSLSRAFF; cdr3_nt: TGTGCCAGCAGCTCGTTATCCAGGGCTTTCTTT
j_call: TRBJ2-1; v_call: TRBV7-8; d_call: .; clone_size: once; cdr3_aa: CASSLRTTPYNEQFF; cdr3_nt: TGTGCCAGCAGCTTACGGACTACCCCCTACAATGAGCAGTTCTTC
j_call: TRBJ1-1; v_call: TRBV7-9; d_call: .; clone_size: .; cdr3_aa: CASSLGLGTEAFF; cdr3_nt: TGTGCCAGCAGCCTGGGACTGGGCACAGAAGCTTTCTTT
j_call: TRBJ2-5; v_call: TRBV11-2; d_call: TRBD1; clone_size: once; cdr3_aa: CASSLIRGQGETQYF; cdr3_nt: TGTGCCAGCAGCTTGATCAGGGGGCAGGGAGAGACCCAGTACTTC
j_call: TRBJ2-1; v_call: TRBV7-9; d_call: TRBD1; clone_size: once; cdr3_aa: CASSSFPGQVPTEQFF; cdr3_nt: TGTGCCAGCAGCTCCTTCCCGGGACAGGTACCGACTGAGCAGTTCTTC
j_call: TRBJ1-1; v_call: TRBV3-1/TRBV3-2; d_call: .; clone_size: .; cdr3_aa: CASSQGRNTEAFF; cdr3_nt: TGTGCCAGCAGCCAAGGCAGGAACACTGAAGCTTTCTTT
j_call: TRBJ1-1; v_call: TRBV12-5; d_call: .; clone_size: .; cdr3_aa: CASKLTGRDYTEAFF; cdr3_nt: TGTGCTAGCAAGCTAACAGGTAGGGACTACACTGAAGCTTTCTTT
j_call: TRBJ1-2; v_call: TRBV5-6; d_call: .; clone_size: .; cdr3_aa: CASTQLGLLGYGYTF; cdr3_nt: TGTGCCAGCACCCAGCTGGGGCTCTTGGGCTATGGCTACACCTTC
j_call: TRBJ2-5; v_call: TRBV5-6; d_call: .; clone_size: .; cdr3_aa: CASSPGASTGETQYF; cdr3_nt: TGTGCCAGCAGCCCTGGGGCCTCCACAGGGGAGACCCAGTACTTC
j_call: TRBJ1-6; v_call: TRBV2; d_call: .; clone_size: once; cdr3_aa: CASRQDYNSPLHF; cdr3_nt: TGTGCCAGCAGGCAGGATTATAATTCACCCCTCCACTTT
j_call: TRBJ2-1; v_call: TRBV5-1; d_call: TRBD1; clone_size: .; cdr3_aa: CASSARTGTYNEQFF; cdr3_nt: TGCGCCAGCAGCGCGAGGACAGGGACCTACAATGAGCAGTTCTTC
j_call: TRBJ1-3; v_call: TRBV18; d_call: TRBD1; clone_size: .; cdr3_aa: CASSPTGTGGNTIYF; cdr3_nt: TGTGCCAGCTCACCGACCGGGACAGGGGGAAACACCATATATTTT
j_call: TRBJ2-5; v_call: TRBV19; d_call: TRBD2; clone_size: .; cdr3_aa: CASSVTSSGLAGQETQYF; cdr3_nt: TGTGCCAGTAGTGTCACTTCCTCGGGACTAGCGGGCCAAGAGACCCAGTACTTC
j_call: TRBJ1-5; v_call: TRBV3-1/TRBV3-2; d_call: .; clone_size: .; cdr3_aa: CASSQDLYSNQPQHF; cdr3_nt: TGTGCCAGCAGCCAAGATCTTTATAGCAATCAGCCCCAGCATTTT
j_call: TRBJ1-2; v_call: TRBV10-3; d_call: TRBD1; clone_size: .; cdr3_aa: CANSGQGGYGYTF; cdr3_nt: TGTGCCAACTCCGGACAGGGAGGCTATGGCTACACCTTC
j_call: TRBJ2-3; v_call: TRBV10-1; d_call: .; clone_size: many; cdr3_aa: CATRQDSTDTQYF; cdr3_nt: TGCGCCACCAGACAGGATAGCACAGATACGCAGTATTTT
j_call: TRBJ2-7; v_call: TRBV7-9; d_call: .; clone_size: .; cdr3_aa: CASSLRGHEQYF; cdr3_nt: TGTGCCAGCAGCTTAAGGGGACACGAGCAGTACTTC
j_call: TRBJ1-2; v_call: TRBV6-1; d_call: .; clone_size: .; cdr3_aa: CASSERWRTDGYTF; cdr3_nt: TGTGCCAGCAGTGAACGGTGGCGGACGGATGGCTACACCTTC
j_call: TRBJ2-1; v_call: TRBV28; d_call: .; clone_size: few; cdr3_aa: CASSLWEMYRGGEQFF; cdr3_nt: TGTGCCAGCAGTTTGTGGGAGATGTATCGGGGAGGTGAGCAGTTCTTC
j_call: TRBJ1-2; v_call: TRBV3-1/TRBV3-2; d_call: .; clone_size: .; cdr3_aa: CASSHTMDVHYGYTF; cdr3_nt: TGTGCCAGCAGCCACACAATGGATGTACATTATGGCTACACCTTC
j_call: TRBJ1-1; v_call: TRBV28; d_call: .; clone_size: .; cdr3_aa: CASSPSGTEAFF; cdr3_nt: TGTGCCAGCAGTCCATCGGGGACTGAAGCTTTCTTT
j_call: TRBJ2-3; v_call: TRBV12-3/TRBV12-4; d_call: .; clone_size: .; cdr3_aa: CASRQGGGDTQYF; cdr3_nt: TGTGCCAGCAGGCAGGGGGGGGGAGATACGCAGTATTTT
j_call: TRBJ2-2; v_call: TRBV27; d_call: TRBD1; clone_size: .; cdr3_aa: CASGEGARVNTGELFF; cdr3_nt: TGTGCCAGCGGCGAGGGGGCCAGGGTTAACACCGGGGAGCTGTTTTTT
j_call: TRBJ1-5; v_call: TRBV19; d_call: .; clone_size: .; cdr3_aa: CASSSAGVGNQPQHF; cdr3_nt: TGTGCCAGTAGTTCAGCGGGGGTAGGCAATCAGCCCCAGCATTTT
j_call: TRBJ1-2; v_call: TRBV9; d_call: .; clone_size: .; cdr3_aa: CASSAGPLLQNYGYTF; cdr3_nt: TGTGCCAGCAGCGCTGGCCCTTTGCTCCAAAACTATGGCTACACCTTC
j_call: TRBJ2-3; v_call: TRBV28; d_call: TRBD1; clone_size: .; cdr3_aa: CASRLSQGWADTQYF; cdr3_nt: TGTGCCAGCCGTCTCTCACAGGGGTGGGCAGATACGCAGTATTTT
j_call: TRBJ2-5; v_call: TRBV10-3; d_call: .; clone_size: .; cdr3_aa: CAISEETGLETQYF; cdr3_nt: TGTGCCATCAGTGAAGAGACAGGTTTAGAGACCCAGTACTTC
j_call: TRBJ1-4; v_call: TRBV18; d_call: .; clone_size: .; cdr3_aa: CASSLSREKKLFF; cdr3_nt: TGTGCCAGCTCACTTTCCCGCGAGAAAAAACTGTTTTTT
j_call: TRBJ2-1; v_call: TRBV6-7; d_call: .; clone_size: .; cdr3_aa: CASSFGEANTSTNEQFF; cdr3_nt: TGTGCCAGCAGTTTCGGAGAGGCCAATACCTCAACTAATGAGCAGTTCTTC